The 26 T cell receptor beta chains in this list originate from one sample, sequenced in a study of cytomegalovirus exposure and HLA in healthy donors (dated by TCRdb to 2017 to 2019). Libraries were made using the immunoSEQ multiplex PCR assay. For the multiplex PCR, a mixture combining 60 forward primers for TCR Vbeta segments and 13 reverse primers for TCR Jbeta segments was used. TCRdb took this table from immuneACCESS and kept in-frame rearrangements with V and J called. Such tables lack part of the clones; where checked against another copy, unresolved V genes explain under half of the gap, and the rest is unexplained. Across this sample there are under 200,000 clones, with approximately 79% seen only once. Under 3% of the sample rests with the top ten. The sample consisted of PBMCs. These receptors all come from a male donor in good health and CMV-seronegative.

The chain's CDR3 is CASSRDSPYEQYF. The CDR3 DNA is TGTGCCAGCAGCCGGGACAGTCCCTACGAGCAGTACTTC. This chain joins TRBV6-6 and TRBJ2-7; the match to TRBD1 covers 7 bases. Trimming cost V 6 bases and J 2 bases; bases outside gene matches: 4. CDR1 and CDR2 from the germline V gene are MNHNY and SVGAGI (reference sequence). This CDR3 is 13 amino acids long.

This chain connects TRBV7-2 to TRBJ1-1, with D possibly TRBD1 on 5 matching bases. This CDR3 is 14 amino acids long. Germline assignment: CDR1 SGHTA and CDR2 FQGNSA. Trimming pared 0 bases from V and 11 bases from J, leaving 16 bases between. The CDR3 DNA sequence: TGTGCCAGCAGCTTAGCGTTCGCAGGGATTTATGCTTTCTTT. Its protein is CASSLAFAGIYAFF.

The rearrangement uses TRBV30 and TRBJ2-2, with 10 bases aligning to TRBD1. The CDR3 extends over 14 amino acids. Germline assignment: CDR1 GTSNPN and CDR2 SVGIG (reference sequence). The junction had 4 bases not matched to a gene; V was cut back by 5 bases and J by 4 bases. The CDR3 sequence is CAWGTGASTGELFF. Here the CDR3 DNA reads TGTGCCTGGGGGACAGGGGCTTCCACCGGGGAGCTGTTTTTT.

The chain links TRBV19 to TRBJ1-3; D is unclear. This CDR3 has 13 amino acids. The germline CDR1 and CDR2 sequences are LNHDA and SQIVND (reference sequence). Trimming removed 8 bases at V and 0 bases at J, with 8 bases between. CDR3 residues: CASAISSGNTIYF. CDR3 nucleotide sequence: TGTGCCAGTGCGATATCCTCTGGAAACACCATATATTTT.

The chain is built from TRBV10-2 and TRBJ2-5; TRBD2 matches at 8 bases. Germline V gene sequence: CDR1 WSHSY, CDR2 SAAADI. The V and J ends lost 5 bases and 9 bases, in that order; junction bases with no gene match: 8. CDR3 length: 13 residues. Written as DNA, the CDR3 is TGCGCCAGCAGTAACGGACTAGCCTGGGCCCAGTACTTC. It translates to CASSNGLAWAQYF.

J is TRBJ1-1 and V is TRBV10-1; 8 nucleotides agree with TRBD1. Germline V CDR1 and CDR2: WNHNN, SYGVQD (reference sequence). Trimming removed 6 bases from V and 0 bases from J; junction bases left unmatched: 3. The CDR3 runs 14 residues. CDR3 coding DNA: TGCGCCAGCAGCGTGGACAGGGTGAACACTGAAGCTTTCTTT. This sequence encodes CASSVDRVNTEAFF.

The rearrangement joins TRBV18 to TRBJ2-3; D uncertain. Looked up from germline, CDR1 is KGHSH and CDR2 is LQKENI. CDR3 size: 15 residues. Trimming removed 3 bases from V and 1 base from J, with 11 bases in between. The CDR3 region is CASSPNGVGTDTQYF. CDR3 nucleotide sequence: TGTGCCAGCTCACCCAACGGAGTCGGCACAGATACGCAGTATTTT.

V gene TRBV11-2 combines with J gene TRBJ1-6; D is unresolved. Germline CDR1 and CDR2: SGHAT and FQNNGV. Trimming left V 1 base short and J 9 bases short, with 7 bases between. The CDR3 sequence is 13 residues long. CDR3 sequence (DNA): TGTGCCAGCAGCTTAGCCGGAGGTTCACCCCTCCACTTT. Translated, it gives CASSLAGGSPLHF.

The chain has TRBV11-2 and TRBJ2-3, with a weak D call TRBD2 (6 bases). Trimming pared 1 base from V and 1 base from J, leaving 9 bases between. Germline loops: CDR1 SGHAT, CDR2 FQNNGV. This CDR3 contains 15 residues. CDR3 protein: CASSLVGGGTDTQYF. DNA of the CDR3: TGTGCCAGCAGCTTAGTAGGCGGGGGCACAGATACGCAGTATTTT. Full variable domain (outside the CDR3, taken from reference TRBV11-2 and TRBJ2-3): EAGVAQSPRYKIIEKRQSVAFWCNPISGHATLYWYQQILGQGPKLLIQFQNNGVVDDSQLPKDRFSAERLKGVDSTLKIQPAKLEDSAVYLCASSLVGGGTDTQYFGPGTRLTVL.

Only a few counts were recorded for this clone. The chain joins TRBV5-5 to TRBJ2-7, with D maybe TRBD2 (7 bases). The CDR3 has 14 residues. In germline, CDR1 is SGHKS, CDR2 YYEKEE (reference sequence). V gave up 0 bases and J gave up 7 bases, with 14 bases separating them. CDR3 in amino acids: CASSLVGGQNEQYF. The CDR3 DNA is TGTGCCAGCAGCTTGGTGGGGGGGCAGAATGAGCAGTACTTC. Based on the CDR3 plus reference TRBV5-5 and TRBJ2-7, the full variable domain is DAGVTQSPTHLIKTRGQQVTLRCSPISGHKSVSWYQQVLGQGPQFIFQYYEKEERGRGNFPDRFSARQFPNYSSELNVNALLLGDSALYLCASSLVGGQNEQYFGPGTRLTVT.

In its sample, this clone was seen once. The genes are TRBV7-8 and TRBJ1-4; perhaps TRBD1 as D (6 bases). Trimming removed 4 bases from V and 14 bases from J, with 14 bases in between. The CDR3 totals 12 residues. CDR1 is SGHVS, CDR2 FQNEAQ, per germline. This CDR3 reads CASSSTGTSLFF. Here the CDR3 DNA reads TGTGCCAGCAGCTCCACCGGGACAAGCCTGTTTTTT.

The chain combines TRBV6-1 with TRBJ1-2; D not resolved. CDR1 MNHNS and CDR2 SASEGT come from the germline V gene. Deletions cut 0 bases from V and 8 bases from J, with 16 bases between. This CDR3 is built from 15 residues. Here the CDR3 DNA reads TGTGCCAGCAGTGAAGCCGGACTTCCCTTTAGCGGCTACACCTTC. This gives the protein CASSEAGLPFSGYTF.

The rearrangement uses TRBV2 and TRBJ2-7; possibly TRBD1 for D (6 bases). The V end was cut by 6 bases, the J end by 0 bases, with 12 bases between. The V gene's germline CDR1 is SNHLY and CDR2 FYNNEI. CDR3 size: 14 residues. The DNA of the CDR3 is TGTGCCAGCAGCCCCGGACAGCTCTCCTACGAGCAGTACTTC. Protein: CASSPGQLSYEQYF.

In the case of this clone: Germline is not matched at one junction end, which may reflect a read error. This specimen includes other DNA sequences encoding the same CDR3. DNA of the CDR3: TGCAGCGGGGGACAGGGCGAAAAACTGTTCTTT. Its protein product is CSGGQGEKLFF. The chain recombines TRBV20-1 with TRBJ1-4, with TRBD1 identical over 9 bases. The CDR3 extends over 11 amino acids. Germline V CDR1 and CDR2: DFQATT, SNEGSKA (reference sequence).

V is TRBV2 and J is TRBJ2-7; tentatively, D is TRBD2 (6 bases). The CDR3 is 14 residues long. Germline V CDR1 and CDR2: SNHLY, FYNNEI. V dropped 5 bases and J dropped 5 bases, with 16 bases sitting between them. CDR3: CASSFGGLNHEQYF. The DNA for the CDR3 is TGTGCCAGCAGTTTTGGAGGACTAAACCACGAGCAGTACTTC.

This rearrangement joins TRBV5-1 to TRBJ2-2, with 9 bases fitting TRBD1. The trim removed 3 bases at V and 6 bases at J, leaving 12 bases unmatched. CDR3 length: 17 amino acids. Looked up from germline, CDR1 is SGHRS and CDR2 is YFSETQ. CDR3 coding DNA: TGCGCCAGCAGCTGGGGCGGACAGGGGTTTTGGTCCGGGGAGCTGTTTTTT. As protein: CASSWGGQGFWSGELFF.

The chain carries TRBV27 and TRBJ2-7; 8 bases align to TRBD1. There are 15 residues in the CDR3. The germline CDR1 and CDR2 sequences are MNHEY and SMNVEV (reference sequence). V gave up 4 bases and J gave up 0 bases; unmatched junction bases: 5. CDR3 nucleotides: TGTGCCAGCAGTTCCAGGGGGCTAGGCTCCTACGAGCAGTACTTC. It translates to CASSSRGLGSYEQYF.

The rearrangement joins TRBV5-1 to TRBJ2-7; 13 nucleotides line up with TRBD2. CDR3 length: 16 residues. After removal of 3 bases from V and 4 bases from J, the junction contained 7 bases not matched to a gene. In germline, CDR1 is SGHRS, CDR2 YFSETQ. DNA of the CDR3: TGCGCCAGCAGCTCCGGACTAGCGGGAGCTCAATACGAGCAGTACTTC. Amino acids: CASSSGLAGAQYEQYF.

J is TRBJ2-3 and V is TRBV7-2, with TRBD1 identical over 7 bases. Losses at the gene ends were 5 bases for V and 3 bases for J; bases not matched to a gene: 8. This CDR3 contains 15 residues. Germline assignment: CDR1 SGHTA and CDR2 FQGNSA. CDR3 loop: CASSVGSGGTDTQYF. The DNA of the CDR3 is TGTGCCAGCAGCGTCGGGTCAGGGGGTACAGATACGCAGTATTTT.

The chain couples TRBV2 to TRBJ2-3; 11 bases fit TRBD2. The trim removed 5 bases at V and 4 bases at J, leaving 5 bases unmatched. CDR1 is SNHLY and CDR2 is FYNNEI in the germline V gene. The CDR3 is 15 residues long. CDR3 DNA: TGTGCCAGCAGTAGACTAGCGGGGACTGCAGATACGCAGTATTTT. Translated, it gives CASSRLAGTADTQYF.

The chain is built from TRBV6-1 and TRBJ1-6, with 9 bases lining up with TRBD1. The germline CDR1 and CDR2 sequences are MNHNS and SASEGT. Losses at the gene ends were 6 bases for V and 9 bases for J; bases not matched to a gene: 9. This CDR3 is 15 amino acids long. The CDR3 coding sequence is TGTGCCAGCAGATCGGGACAGGGTGTAAGTTCACCCCTCCACTTT. It is translated as CASRSGQGVSSPLHF.

The CDR3: CASSVTAGGETQYF. In DNA, the CDR3 is TGTGCCAGCAGCGTAACAGCGGGGGGAGAGACCCAGTACTTC. This sequence joins TRBV9 and TRBJ2-5; 9 bases are shared with TRBD2. CDR1 is SGDLS, CDR2 YYNGEE, per germline. Trimming at V came to 1 base and at J to 4 bases, leaving 2 bases not matched to a gene. The CDR3 totals 14 residues.

This clone was counted a few times. V and J are TRBV7-9 and TRBJ2-2; tentative D call: TRBD1 (6 bases). The CDR3 has 14 residues. V dropped 7 bases and J dropped 4 bases, with 13 bases sitting between them. CDR1 and CDR2 (germline): SEHNR, FQNEAQ (reference sequence). CDR3 coding DNA: TGTGCCAGCACCCCGGCAGGGGTCACCGGGGAGCTGTTTTTT. It yields the protein CASTPAGVTGELFF.

V and J are TRBV12-5 and TRBJ1-2; 9 positions match TRBD1. CDR3 size: 15 residues. Germline CDR1 and CDR2: LGHNT and FRNRAP. The V gene end was trimmed by 2 bases and the J gene end by 6 bases; junction bases not matched to a gene: 7. The CDR3 DNA reads TGTGCTAGTGGTTTGACAACAGGGGGCATCGATGGCTACACCTTC. It specifies CASGLTTGGIDGYTF.

This sequence joins TRBV19 and TRBJ1-6; TRBD1 matches at 10 bases. Unmatched junction bases numbered 5, after V lost 5 bases and J lost 13 bases. Germline CDR1 LNHDA, CDR2 SQIVND (reference sequence). The CDR3 runs to 13 residues. CDR3 residues: CASSAGTGAPLHF. CDR3 in DNA: TGTGCCAGTAGTGCCGGGACAGGGGCGCCCCTCCACTTT.

The rearrangement joins TRBV7-9 to TRBJ2-1; 7 nucleotides align to TRBD2. The CDR3 length is 18 residues. Germline CDR1 SEHNR, CDR2 FQNEAQ (reference sequence). Losses at the gene ends were 0 bases for V and 0 bases for J; bases not matched to a gene: 8. The CDR3 sequence is CASSLARLAASSYNEQFF. CDR3 bases: TGTGCCAGCAGCTTAGCTAGGCTAGCGGCGAGCTCCTACAATGAGCAGTTCTTC.